This TCR beta chain is drawn from a study of blood T cell repertoires in COVID-19. About the study: COVID-19 samples, acute and convalescent, were from the United States, Italy and Spain. In each case, the material was cDNA or gDNA derived from T cells, B-cell-depleted T cells, or PBMCs.

The trim removed 10 bases at V and 6 bases at J, leaving 4 bases unmatched. The CDR3 covers 11 residues. CDR1 is KGHDR and CDR2 is SFDVKD in the germline V gene. Original analysis: From reference gene primer amplification, estimates of nucleated cell counts were derived. Clones were sequenced by immunoSEQ multiplex PCR, and TCRdb holds only the in-frame ones, with some missing. From that table come the V and J calls and clone size; the DNA was used to work out D and trimming. The profile shows around 99,000 clones, 70% to 90% of them singletons. What was sequenced was peripheral blood. This TCR was recovered from a man aged 50 to 59 with active or convalescent COVID-19. This rearrangement joins TRBV24-1 to TRBJ1-2; TRBD1 agrees at 7 bases. For the CDR3, the DNA is TGTGCCACACAGGGGAATGATGGCTACACCTTC. This encodes CATQGNDGYTF.